The 14 T cell receptor beta chains in this list originate from one sample, sequenced in a study of blood T cell repertoires in COVID-19. Profiling relied on immunoSEQ multiplex PCR, and the TCRdb table lists in-frame clones only, not all of them. The sample holds 100,000 to 150,000 clones; about 90% are singletons and the top ten take roughly 0.94%. The sample consisted of peripheral blood. These receptors were collected from a woman in her fifties or sixties with active or convalescent COVID-19.

The chain employs TRBV15 and TRBJ2-1, with TRBD2 matching over 11 bases. The CDR3 sequence is 14 residues long. CDR1 is LNHNV, CDR2 YYDKDF, per germline (reference sequence). J lost 4 bases, V lost 6 bases, and 2 bases had no gene match. The CDR3 nucleotides are TGTGCCACCAGTAGCGGGAGGGTTTACAATGAGCAGTTCTTC. Translating gives CATSSGRVYNEQFF. Based on the CDR3 plus reference TRBV15 and TRBJ2-1, the full variable domain is DAMVIQNPRYQVTQFGKPVTLSCSQTLNHNVMYWYQQKSSQAPKLLFHYYDKDFNNEADTPDNFQSRRPNTSFCFLDIRSPGLGDTAMYLCATSSGRVYNEQFFGPGTRLTVL.

The J gene is TRBJ1-2, the V gene TRBV5-6; D not certain. V was trimmed by 4 bases and J by 8 bases, leaving 12 bases between them. The CDR3 runs to 12 residues. Germline CDR1 reads SGHDT; CDR2 reads YYEEEE. CDR3 nucleotide sequence: TGTGCCAGCAGCCTGACCGAGGGCGGCTACACCTTC. It encodes CASSLTEGGYTF.

V usage is TRBV27 and J usage is TRBJ2-7, with TRBD1 matching 7 bases. Germline V lookup: CDR1 MNHEY, CDR2 SMNVEV (reference sequence). Trimming removed 4 bases from V and 2 bases from J; junction bases left unmatched: 5. This CDR3 is 14 amino acids long. The CDR3 DNA follows: TGTGCCAGCAGTTCCGGGACAGTCCCCTACGAGCAGTACTTC. It is translated as CASSSGTVPYEQYF.

The rearrangement joins TRBV28 to TRBJ1-4; tentatively, D is TRBD1 (6 bases). The length of the CDR3 is 12 residues. Trimming pared 5 bases from V and 12 bases from J, leaving 13 bases between. Germline loops: CDR1 MDHEN, CDR2 SYDVKM. CDR3 nucleotide sequence: TGTGCCAGCAGTAGCGGACAGAGGGAACTGTTTTTT. Protein product: CASSSGQRELFF.

This chain joins TRBV6-1 and TRBJ1-1; 8 nucleotides align to TRBD1. The junction had 9 bases not matched to a gene; V was cut back by 3 bases and J by 6 bases. This CDR3 contains 15 residues. The germline gives CDR1 MNHNS, CDR2 SASEGT. CDR3 in amino acids: CASSDDGQGKPEAFF. The CDR3 nucleotides read TGTGCCAGCAGTGATGACGGACAGGGTAAGCCTGAAGCTTTCTTT.

The chain combines TRBV6-1 with TRBJ1-1; D is perhaps TRBD1 (5 bases). The CDR3 has 14 amino acids. Trimming shortened V by 0 bases and J by 7 bases, and 12 bases separated the two germline ends. Germline CDR1 MNHNS, CDR2 SASEGT. CDR3 bases: TGTGCCAGCAGTGAAGCCGGGGGAAGGGGTGAAGCTTTCTTT. Its protein is CASSEAGGRGEAFF.

The chain combines TRBV5-4 with TRBJ2-7; 13 bases match TRBD2. This CDR3 is 16 amino acids long. V gave up 1 base and J gave up 1 base; unmatched junction bases: 2. Germline V gene sequence: CDR1 SGHNT, CDR2 YYREEE (reference sequence). The DNA of the CDR3 is TGTGCCAGCAGCTTGCCACTAGCGGGAGGGTCCTACGAGCAGTACTTC. This codes for CASSLPLAGGSYEQYF.

The genes are TRBV7-9 and TRBJ2-5; TRBD2 matches at 9 bases. The germline CDR1 and CDR2 sequences are SEHNR and FQNEAQ (reference sequence). This CDR3 has 18 amino acids. Unmatched junction bases numbered 17, after V lost 4 bases and J lost 5 bases. CDR3 sequence: CASSSTEGGGRAQETQYF. For the CDR3, the DNA is TGTGCCAGCAGCTCGACTGAAGGGGGCGGGAGGGCCCAGGAGACCCAGTACTTC.

This rearrangement joins TRBV6-5 to TRBJ1-6; TRBD1 matches 8 bases. Germline V CDR1 and CDR2: MNHEY, SVGAGI. This CDR3 has 14 amino acids. V gave up 0 bases and J gave up 11 bases; unmatched junction bases: 3. The CDR3 sequence: CASSYSDRATPLHF. The CDR3 nucleotides read TGTGCCAGCAGTTACTCGGACAGGGCGACACCCCTCCACTTT.

The V and J genes are TRBV7-2 and TRBJ2-1, with TRBD2 as a possible D gene (5 bases). Germline V gene sequence: CDR1 SGHTA, CDR2 FQGNSA. The CDR3 runs to 13 residues. V was clipped by 3 bases and J by 8 bases, with 11 bases between them. CDR3 nucleotide sequence: TGTGCCAGCAGCTTTACTAGTTCGGATGAGCAGTTCTTC. It specifies CASSFTSSDEQFF.

The genes are TRBV5-8 and TRBJ2-2; a possible D gene is TRBD2 (5 bases). The V gene's germline CDR1 is SGHTS and CDR2 YDEGEE. The V gene lost 4 bases and the J gene lost 3 bases, with 16 bases spanning the gap. The CDR3 loop spans 16 amino acids. DNA for the CDR3: TGTGCCAGCAGCCCGGGCGAGGGAGAGGACACCGGGGAGCTGTTTTTT. Encoded protein: CASSPGEGEDTGELFF.

This chain connects TRBV7-2 to TRBJ2-3, with D tentatively TRBD2 (6 bases). The CDR3 is 15 amino acids. Germline lookup yields CDR1 SGHTA and CDR2 FQGNSA. V was clipped by 3 bases and J by 0 bases, with 10 bases between them. The CDR3: CASSFVGLSTDTQYF. The CDR3 DNA follows: TGTGCCAGCAGCTTTGTCGGACTAAGCACAGATACGCAGTATTTT.

J is TRBJ2-1 and V is TRBV7-2; 13 bases line up with TRBD2. The junction had 13 bases not matched to a gene; V was cut back by 5 bases and J by 6 bases. The CDR3 sequence is 18 residues long. Germline lookup yields CDR1 SGHTA and CDR2 FQGNSA. The CDR3 DNA is TGTGCCAGCAGCGACCGGACTAGCGGGAGTATCCTTAGCAATGAGCAGTTCTTC. Its translation: CASSDRTSGSILSNEQFF.

The CDR3 protein is CASSPSYRSQRSYNEQFF. CDR3 DNA sequence: TGCGCCAGCAGCCCCTCTTACCGGTCCCAACGCTCCTACAATGAGCAGTTCTTC. The rearrangement uses TRBV4-3 and TRBJ2-1; no clear D. Deletions cut 4 bases from V and 0 bases from J, with 19 bases between. Germline V gives CDR1 LGHNA, CDR2 YSLEER. There are 18 residues in the CDR3.